The present T cell receptor (beta chain) was sequenced within a study of shared clonotypes between healthy human individuals. The CDR3 has 15 residues. V was pared by 2 bases and J by 5 bases, with 4 bases of the junction left unmatched. CDR1 is SGHNT and CDR2 is YENEEA in the germline V gene. Generated by immunoSEQ multiplex PCR, the TCRdb table keeps only in-frame clones and is missing some. The table shows 500,000 to 550,000 clones, with approximately 95% occurring only once. This chain joins TRBV11-3 and TRBJ2-3; 10 bases agree with TRBD1. This clonotype originated in a woman in her twenties or thirties in good health. The sample taken for sequencing was naive CD4+ T cells sorted from blood. Described subset: CD45RA+ positively selected. CDR3 residues: CASSLLGQGQDTQYF. CDR3 DNA: TGTGCCAGCAGCTTATTGGGACAGGGGCAAGATACGCAGTATTTT.